This T cell receptor beta chain was captured in a study of cytomegalovirus exposure and HLA in healthy donors. The germline CDR1 and CDR2 sequences are MDHEN and SYDVKM. The V and J ends lost 6 bases and 0 bases, in that order; junction bases with no gene match: 6. CDR3 length: 16 amino acids. Only in-frame clones appear in the TCRdb table, and some are missing; sequencing was by immunoSEQ multiplex PCR. The repertoire holds a few hundred thousand clones, with approximately 90% as singletons. This chain uses TRBV28 with TRBJ1-3; 9 bases fit TRBD1. The sequence came from a woman under 30 in good health and CMV-seronegative. Sequencing was done on a sample of PBMCs. The CDR3 spells CASRKQGAPSGNTIYF. The DNA for the CDR3 is TGTGCCAGCAGGAAACAGGGGGCCCCCTCTGGAAACACCATATATTTT.